Below, 7 T cell receptor beta chains from the same sample are listed, as sequenced in a study of blood T cells in healthy people across ages. Primed by a sample-barcoded 5' primer and a J-beta primer mix, a second PCR proceeded for about 6 to 12 cycles. TCRdb used MiXCR to reprocess the 5' RACE reads, holding one entry per CDR3 protein. Here the sample spans hundreds of thousands of distinct CDR3 sequences, about 34% being singletons. The source material was blood. The source is a woman older than 75 in good health.

As for this clonotype: A much more abundant neighbour one base away suggests this may be a read error. V usage is TRBV29-1 and J usage is TRBJ2-1; 9 bases agree with TRBD2. The V segment lost 4 bases and the J segment 8 bases; nucleotides outside the gene matches: 3. CDR1 is SQVTM, CDR2 ANQGSEA, per germline. This CDR3 is 12 amino acids long. The CDR3 region has the DNA TGCAGCGTTGGCGGGGGGGCCTATGAGCAGTTCTTC. This codes for CSVGGGAYEQFF.

This clonotype occurred a few times. A much larger clone differs from this one at a single base, so this may be a read error. The genes are TRBV7-6 and TRBJ2-1; TRBD2 matches 11 bases. The tail of the sequence fits TRBJ2-7 better, so the J call may be wrong. Germline loops: CDR1 SGHVS, CDR2 FNYEAQ. This CDR3 contains 16 residues. The CDR3 sequence: CASSTSGGSAYNEQYF. In DNA, the CDR3 is TGTGCCAGCAGTACTAGCGGGGGAAGCGCCTACAATGAGCAGTACTTC.

The sample holds many counts of this clonotype. V and J are TRBV6-1 and TRBJ2-7; 9 nucleotides match TRBD2. CDR3 length: 15 amino acids. Germline CDR1 is MNHNS and CDR2 is SASEGT. J gave up 0 bases and V 7 bases, and 7 bases lay outside the gene matches. The CDR3 DNA sequence: TGTGCCAGCATGGCCCAGCGGGGGGCCTCCTACGAGCAGTACTTC. It translates to CASMAQRGASYEQYF.

This clonotype was counted many times. The V gene is TRBV27, the J gene TRBJ2-1; 13 positions agree with TRBD2. CDR1 MNHEY and CDR2 SMNVEV come from the germline V gene (reference sequence). The CDR3 runs 16 residues. Germline trimming cut 2 bases from V and 8 bases from J; bases unmatched to any gene: 6. The CDR3 sequence is CASSLPTSGGWDEQFF. The CDR3 DNA follows: TGTGCCAGCAGTTTACCGACTAGCGGGGGGTGGGATGAGCAGTTCTTC.

As concerns this clonotype: The germline gene is not matched at one end of the junction; a read error may be the cause. The chain uses TRBV28 and TRBJ2-1; D gene unclear. This CDR3 is built from 13 residues. Germline CDR1 is MDHEN and CDR2 is SYDVKM. The CDR3 region is CASCVLSYNEQFF. CDR3 sequence (DNA): TGTGCCAGCTGCGTCTTATCCTACAACGAGCAGTTCTTC.

This clonotype has ten or more counts. The chain joins TRBV20-1 to TRBJ1-1; perhaps TRBD1 as D (6 bases). This CDR3 spans 15 amino acids. The V gene's germline CDR1 is DFQATT and CDR2 SNEGSKA (reference sequence). Trimming removed 2 bases from V and 3 bases from J, with 16 bases in between. The chain's CDR3 is CSARPRDTYYTEAFF. The CDR3 DNA follows: TGCAGTGCTAGACCGCGGGACACCTATTACACTGAAGCTTTCTTT.

On this clonotype itself: One end of the junction does not line up with germline, which may come from a read error. V and J are TRBV25-1 and TRBJ1-1; 11 bases map to TRBD1. CDR1 is MGHDK and CDR2 is SYGVNS in the germline V gene. This CDR3 region has 17 residues. CDR3 sequence (DNA): TGTGCCAGCAGTTTCTGGGACAGGGGGAAAGGGGACACCGAAGCTTTCTTT. Translated: CASSFWDRGKGDTEAFF. The full variable domain, with the rest looked up from reference TRBV25-1 and TRBJ1-1, is EADIYQTPRYLVIGTGKKITLECSQTMGHDKMYWYQQDPGMELHLIHYSYGVNSTEKGDLSSESTVSRIRTEHFPLTLESARPSHTSQYLCASSFWDRGKGDTEAFFGQGTRLTVV.